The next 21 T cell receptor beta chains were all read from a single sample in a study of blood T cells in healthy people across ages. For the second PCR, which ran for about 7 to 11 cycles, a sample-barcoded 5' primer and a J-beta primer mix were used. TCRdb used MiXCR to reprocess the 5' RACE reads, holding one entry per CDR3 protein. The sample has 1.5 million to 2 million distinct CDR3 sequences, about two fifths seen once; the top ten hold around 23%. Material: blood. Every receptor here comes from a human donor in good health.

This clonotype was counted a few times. The CDR3 sequence: CASRRARDSSHGYTF. The CDR3 coding sequence is TGTGCCAGCAGAAGAGCCCGGGACTCCAGTCATGGCTACACCTTC. The V and J genes are TRBV6-5 and TRBJ1-2, with TRBD1 as a possible D gene (5 bases). V lost 6 bases and J 6 bases, leaving 20 bases between the germline ends. Per germline, CDR1 MNHEY and CDR2 SVGAGI. The CDR3 sequence is 15 residues long.

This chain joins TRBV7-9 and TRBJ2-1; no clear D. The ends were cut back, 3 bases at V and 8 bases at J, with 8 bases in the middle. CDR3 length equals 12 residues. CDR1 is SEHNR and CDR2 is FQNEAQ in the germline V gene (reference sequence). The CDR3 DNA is TGTGCCAGCAGCTTTTCGGCAGATGAGCAGTTCTTC. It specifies CASSFSADEQFF. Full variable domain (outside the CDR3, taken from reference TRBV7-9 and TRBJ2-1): DTGVSQNPRHKITKRGQNVTFRCDPISEHNRLYWYRQTLGQGPEFLTYFQNEAQLEKSRLLSDRFSAERPKGSFSTLEIQRTEQGDSAMYLCASSFSADEQFFGPGTRLTVL.

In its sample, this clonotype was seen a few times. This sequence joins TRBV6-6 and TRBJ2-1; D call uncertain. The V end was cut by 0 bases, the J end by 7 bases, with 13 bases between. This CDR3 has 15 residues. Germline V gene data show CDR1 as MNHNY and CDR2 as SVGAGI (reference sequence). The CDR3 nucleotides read TGTGCCAGCAGTTACTCGTTTGTGTCTTGGAATGAGCAGTTCTTC. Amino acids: CASSYSFVSWNEQFF.

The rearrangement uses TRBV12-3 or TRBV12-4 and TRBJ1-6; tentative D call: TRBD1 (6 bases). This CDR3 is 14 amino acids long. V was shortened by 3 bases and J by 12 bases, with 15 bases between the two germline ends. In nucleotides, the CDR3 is TGTGCCAGCAGTTTGGGGGGCTTCTCCCAACCCCTCCACTTT. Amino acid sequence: CASSLGGFSQPLHF.

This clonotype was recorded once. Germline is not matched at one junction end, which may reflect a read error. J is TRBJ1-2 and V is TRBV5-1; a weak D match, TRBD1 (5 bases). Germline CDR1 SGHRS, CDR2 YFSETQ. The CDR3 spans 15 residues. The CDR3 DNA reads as TGCGCCAACAGCGTCGACCGTGGGGGATTCTATGGCTACACCTTC. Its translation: CANSVDRGGFYGYTF.

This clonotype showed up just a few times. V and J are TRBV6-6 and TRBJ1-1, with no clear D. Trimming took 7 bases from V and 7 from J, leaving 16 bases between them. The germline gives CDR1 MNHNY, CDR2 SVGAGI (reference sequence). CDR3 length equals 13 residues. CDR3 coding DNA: TGTGCCAGCATTCCCGTGGCCCAAGGTGAAGCTTTCTTT. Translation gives CASIPVAQGEAFF.

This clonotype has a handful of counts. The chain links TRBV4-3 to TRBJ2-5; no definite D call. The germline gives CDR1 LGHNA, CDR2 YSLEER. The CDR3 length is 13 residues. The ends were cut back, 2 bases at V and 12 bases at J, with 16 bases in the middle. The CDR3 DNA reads TGCGCCAGCAGCCAAATTTTGCAGGCAGACAAGTACTTC. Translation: CASSQILQADKYF.

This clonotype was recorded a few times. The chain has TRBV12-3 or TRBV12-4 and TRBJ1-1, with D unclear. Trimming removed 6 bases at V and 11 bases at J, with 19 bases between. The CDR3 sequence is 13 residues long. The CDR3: CASSPMGIASAFF. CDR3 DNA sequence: TGTGCCAGCAGCCCGATGGGTATCGCTTCGGCTTTCTTT.

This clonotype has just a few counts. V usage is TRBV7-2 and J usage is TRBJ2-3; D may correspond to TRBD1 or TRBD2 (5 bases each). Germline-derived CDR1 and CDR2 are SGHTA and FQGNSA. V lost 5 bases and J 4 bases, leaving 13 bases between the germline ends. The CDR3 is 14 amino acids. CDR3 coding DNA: TGTGCCAGCAGCCCCCAACTAGGGGCAGATACGCAGTATTTT. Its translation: CASSPQLGADTQYF.

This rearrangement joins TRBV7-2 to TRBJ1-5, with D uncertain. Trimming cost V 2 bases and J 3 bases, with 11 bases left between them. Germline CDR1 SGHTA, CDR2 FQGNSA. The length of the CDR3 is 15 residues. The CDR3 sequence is CASSLWEGSNQPQHF. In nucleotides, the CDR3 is TGTGCCAGCAGCTTATGGGAGGGCTCCAATCAGCCCCAGCATTTT.

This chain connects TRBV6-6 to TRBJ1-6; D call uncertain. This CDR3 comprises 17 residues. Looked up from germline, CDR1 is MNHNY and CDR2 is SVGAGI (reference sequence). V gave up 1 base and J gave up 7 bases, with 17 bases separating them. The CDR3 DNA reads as TGTGCCAGCAGTTACTATCAAGCAGACGAGAGAAATTCACCCCTCCACTTT. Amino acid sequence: CASSYYQADERNSPLHF.

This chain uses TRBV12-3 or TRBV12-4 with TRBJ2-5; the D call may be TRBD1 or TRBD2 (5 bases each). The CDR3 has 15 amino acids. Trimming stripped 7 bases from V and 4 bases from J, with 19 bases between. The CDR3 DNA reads TGTGCCAGCACCGGGACCGGGACGTTGATAGAGACCCAGTACTTC. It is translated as CASTGTGTLIETQYF.

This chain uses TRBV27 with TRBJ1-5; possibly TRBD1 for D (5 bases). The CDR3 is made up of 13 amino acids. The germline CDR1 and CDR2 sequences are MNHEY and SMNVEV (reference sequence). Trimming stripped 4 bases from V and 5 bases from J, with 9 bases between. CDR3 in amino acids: CASSWDGDQPQHF. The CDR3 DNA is TGTGCCAGCAGTTGGGACGGGGATCAGCCCCAGCATTTT.

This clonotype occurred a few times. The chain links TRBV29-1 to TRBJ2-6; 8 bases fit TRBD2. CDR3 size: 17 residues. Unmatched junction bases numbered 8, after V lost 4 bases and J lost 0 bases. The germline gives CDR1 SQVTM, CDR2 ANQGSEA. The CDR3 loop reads CSVGDRGGTSGANVLTF. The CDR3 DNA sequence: TGCAGCGTTGGGGACCGGGGGGGGACCTCTGGGGCCAACGTCCTGACTTTC.

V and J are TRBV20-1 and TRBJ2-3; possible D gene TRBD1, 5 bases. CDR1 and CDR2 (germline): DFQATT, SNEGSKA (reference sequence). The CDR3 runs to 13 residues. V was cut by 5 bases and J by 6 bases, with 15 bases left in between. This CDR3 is CSAEGVGADTQYF. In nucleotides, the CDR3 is TGCAGTGCTGAAGGGGTAGGGGCGGATACGCAGTATTTT.

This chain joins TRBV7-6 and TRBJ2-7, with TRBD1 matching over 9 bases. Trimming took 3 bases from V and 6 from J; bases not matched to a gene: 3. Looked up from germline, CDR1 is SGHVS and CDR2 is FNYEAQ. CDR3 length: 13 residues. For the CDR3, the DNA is TGTGCCAGCAGCTTTACAGGGGGCTCCGAGCAGTACTTC. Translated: CASSFTGGSEQYF.

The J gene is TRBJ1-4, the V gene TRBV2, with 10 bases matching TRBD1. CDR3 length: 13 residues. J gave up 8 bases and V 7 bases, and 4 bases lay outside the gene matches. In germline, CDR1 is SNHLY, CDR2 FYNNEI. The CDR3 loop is CASKGQGREKLFF. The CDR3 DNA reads TGTGCCAGCAAGGGACAGGGGCGGGAAAAACTGTTTTTT.

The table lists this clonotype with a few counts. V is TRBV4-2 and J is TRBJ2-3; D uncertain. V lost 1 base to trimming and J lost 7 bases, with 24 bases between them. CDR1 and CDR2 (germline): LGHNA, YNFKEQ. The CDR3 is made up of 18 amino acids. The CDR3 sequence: CASSQGTKTPSQSNTQYF. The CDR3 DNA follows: TGTGCCAGCAGCCAAGGTACGAAAACCCCAAGTCAGTCAAATACGCAGTATTTT.

As DNA, the CDR3 is TGCGCCAGCAGCTTGGGGGAGACAGGGATACAGCCCCAGCATTTT. It translates to CASSLGETGIQPQHF. V gene TRBV5-1 combines with J gene TRBJ1-5, with 7 positions matching TRBD1. The CDR3 spans 15 residues. Trimming cost V 0 bases and J 7 bases; bases outside gene matches: 7. Per the germline V gene, CDR1 is SGHRS and CDR2 is YFSETQ.

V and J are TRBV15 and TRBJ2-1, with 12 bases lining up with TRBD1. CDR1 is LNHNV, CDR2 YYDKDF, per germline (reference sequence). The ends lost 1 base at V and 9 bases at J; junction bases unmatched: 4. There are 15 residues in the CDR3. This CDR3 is CATSRGGDRGREQFF. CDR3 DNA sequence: TGTGCCACCAGCAGAGGAGGGGACAGGGGGCGTGAGCAGTTCTTC.

Here the CDR3 DNA reads TGTGCCAGCAGCCAAGGGGTGGGGAGCTCCTATAATTCACCCCTCCACTTT. Translation gives CASSQGVGSSYNSPLHF. The chain has TRBV3-1 and TRBJ1-6; D call uncertain. This CDR3 comprises 17 residues. Germline values: CDR1 LGHDT, CDR2 YNNKEL (reference sequence). V was pared by 1 base and J by 0 bases, with 10 bases between.